This T cell receptor beta chain is drawn from a study of PD-1 blockade in classical Hodgkin lymphoma. Study-level points and caveats: Among the patients, those starting nivolumab under 1 year after ASCT were excluded.

Regarding time point: cycle 4 day 1 (C4D1), after 6 weeks of nivolumab. Every single patient, without exception, relapsed after autologous stem cell transplantation, and brentuximab vedotin exposure varied. On this clone: The antigen is undetermined.

V trimming: 9 bases; J trimming: 7 bases; junction bases outside the gene matches: 4. Germline V gene data show CDR1 as MNHEY and CDR2 as SMNVEV (reference sequence). CDR3 size: 13 residues. Clones were read by immunoSEQ multiplex PCR, and TCRdb kept only the in-frame ones, dropping some. The data contain around 60,000 clones, 70% to 90% of them singletons. The chain recombines TRBV27 with TRBJ2-3, with 13 bases lining up with TRBD2. This TCR was recovered from a human donor with classical Hodgkin lymphoma. Sequenced material: peripheral blood mononuclear cells (PBMCs), taken before the fourth cycle of nivolumab. The CDR3 DNA reads TGTGCCAGTAGGACTAGCGGGGGATATACGCAGTATTTT. As protein: CASRTSGGYTQYF.